A single sample gave rise to the 13 T cell receptor beta chains below, sequenced in a study of blood T cells in healthy people across ages. The authors ran a second PCR of 7 to 11 cycles using a sample-barcoded 5' primer and a J-beta primer mix. TCRdb reanalysed the 5' RACE reads using MiXCR and keeps one entry per CDR3 protein. The sample carries around 970,000 distinct CDR3 sequences, 51% recorded once. The specimen was blood. These receptors all come from a woman aged 55-75 years in good health.

Only a few counts were recorded for this clonotype. The chain combines TRBV7-8 with TRBJ2-3; weak D call: TRBD2 (6 bases). Trimming pared 4 bases from V and 2 bases from J, leaving 13 bases between. Germline V lookup: CDR1 SGHVS, CDR2 FQNEAQ. The CDR3 length is 15 residues. The CDR3 DNA reads TGTGCCAGCAGCTACCGGGACTTATCCACAGATACGCAGTATTTT. Its protein product is CASSYRDLSTDTQYF.

The chain uses TRBV7-2 and TRBJ2-3, with D maybe TRBD2 (6 bases). This CDR3 is 18 amino acids long. The V end was cut by 1 base, the J end by 1 base, with 18 bases between. In germline, CDR1 is SGHTA, CDR2 FQGNSA. The CDR3 sequence is CASSLESPLASRTDTQYF. The DNA for the CDR3 is TGTGCCAGCAGCTTAGAGTCCCCCCTAGCGTCTCGCACAGATACGCAGTATTTT. Supplemented by reference TRBV7-2 and TRBJ2-3, the full variable domain reads GAGVSQSPSNKVTEKGKDVELRCDPISGHTALYWYRQSLGQGLEFLIYFQGNSAPDKSGLPSDRFSAERTGGSVSTLTIQRTQQEDSAVYLCASSLESPLASRTDTQYFGPGTRLTVL.

V is TRBV12-3 or TRBV12-4 and J is TRBJ1-1, with D maybe TRBD1 (6 bases). The CDR3 is 13 amino acids. V lost 3 bases and J 3 bases, leaving 8 bases between the germline ends. The CDR3 sequence: CASSLDRHTEAFF. In DNA form, the CDR3 reads TGTGCCAGCAGTTTGGACAGACACACTGAAGCTTTCTTT.

V gene TRBV28 combines with J gene TRBJ2-5; the D is unclear. V gave up 7 bases and J gave up 3 bases, with 12 bases separating them. Germline assignment: CDR1 MDHEN and CDR2 SYDVKM. The CDR3 spans 13 residues. CDR3 in amino acids: CASTPVLEETQYF. The CDR3, as DNA: TGTGCCAGCACCCCGGTTCTAGAAGAGACCCAGTACTTC.

This clonotype has at least ten counts. The V call is TRBV20-1, the J call TRBJ2-7; TRBD2 matches 7 bases. V was pared by 5 bases and J by 6 bases, with 7 bases of the junction left unmatched. Germline lookup yields CDR1 DFQATT and CDR2 SNEGSKA (reference sequence). The CDR3 totals 12 residues. For the CDR3, the DNA is TGCAGTGCTTCCACGGGGACTACCGAGCAGTACTTC. This codes for CSASTGTTEQYF.

The chain employs TRBV19 and TRBJ2-5; D ambiguous. The CDR3 extends over 15 amino acids. V gave up 0 bases and J gave up 9 bases, with 17 bases separating them. From germline, CDR1 is LNHDA and CDR2 SQIVND (reference sequence). The CDR3, as DNA: TGTGCCAGTAGTATAGATCAGAGGTTCCAGGCGGCCCAGTACTTC. Its translation is CASSIDQRFQAAQYF.

This clonotype was counted between two and nine times. This sequence joins TRBV29-1 and TRBJ2-7, with 7 nucleotides matching TRBD1. The V gene end was trimmed by 2 bases and the J gene end by 0 bases; junction bases not matched to a gene: 4. CDR1 is SQVTM and CDR2 is ANQGSEA in the germline V gene. This CDR3 is 14 amino acids long. CDR3 residues: CSVELGTDSYEQYF. DNA of the CDR3: TGCAGCGTTGAACTTGGGACAGACTCCTACGAGCAGTACTTC.

This chain connects TRBV20-1 to TRBJ1-6; D remains ambiguous. In germline, CDR1 is DFQATT, CDR2 SNEGSKA (reference sequence). V was shortened by 0 bases and J by 0 bases, with 9 bases between the two germline ends. The CDR3 covers 16 residues. The CDR3 coding sequence is TGCAGTGCTAGAGAAGGCGGAAGCTCCTATAATTCACCCCTCCACTTT. Its protein product is CSAREGGSSYNSPLHF.

This chain links TRBV7-6 with TRBJ2-1; D call uncertain. CDR1 and CDR2 from the germline V gene are SGHVS and FNYEAQ. The CDR3 is made up of 14 amino acids. V dropped 4 bases and J dropped 5 bases, with 12 bases sitting between them. This chain's CDR3 is CASSSVQGNNEQFF. In DNA form, the CDR3 reads TGTGCCAGCAGCTCCGTTCAAGGGAACAATGAGCAGTTCTTC.

In its sample, this clonotype was seen a few times. The CDR3 region has the DNA TGTGCCAGCAGCAGACAGACCAGCTCCTACAATGAGCAGTTCTTC. This encodes CASSRQTSSYNEQFF. The V gene is TRBV7-9, the J gene TRBJ2-1, with D maybe TRBD1 (5 bases). Germline CDR1 is SEHNR and CDR2 is FQNEAQ (reference sequence). This CDR3 is built from 15 residues. Trimming shortened V by 5 bases and J by 0 bases, and 11 bases separated the two germline ends.

This rearrangement joins TRBV4-2 to TRBJ1-1; TRBD1 aligns across 11 bases. V lost 1 base, J lost 4 bases, and 8 bases stayed unmatched. This CDR3 region has 17 residues. In germline, CDR1 is LGHNA, CDR2 YNFKEQ. The CDR3 here is CASSQAADRGRTTEAFF. DNA of the CDR3: TGTGCCAGCAGCCAAGCTGCGGACAGGGGGCGGACCACTGAAGCTTTCTTT.

The CDR3, as DNA: TGCAGCCCCGGGGGCCACACCTTC. The encoded protein is CSPGGHTF. The chain is built from TRBV29-1 and TRBJ1-2; TRBD1 might be the D (6 bases). CDR1 and CDR2 from the germline V gene are SQVTM and ANQGSEA. The CDR3 spans 8 residues. The V end was cut by 8 bases, the J end by 12 bases, with 10 bases between. Variable domain in full (rest from reference TRBV29-1 and TRBJ1-2): SAVISQKPSRDICQRGTSLTIQCQVDSQVTMMFWYRQQPGQSLTLIATANQGSEATYESGFVIDKFPISRPNLTFSTLTVSNMSPEDSSIYLCSPGGHTFGSGTRLTVV.

The chain combines TRBV18 with TRBJ1-4; TRBD1 is a possible D gene (5 bases). The germline V and J ends were trimmed by 6 bases and 8 bases, with 16 bases remaining between them. This CDR3 has 14 residues. Germline lookup yields CDR1 KGHSH and CDR2 LQKENI. CDR3 sequence: CASSPAGAGEKLFF. DNA of the CDR3: TGTGCCAGCTCCCCCGCAGGCGCAGGGGAAAAACTGTTTTTT.